This TCR beta chain was captured in a study of blood T cell repertoires in COVID-19. Study context: The cDNA or gDNA used as material had been derived from T cells, B-cell-depleted T cells, or PBMCs.

There are 16 residues in the CDR3. CDR1 is LGHDT and CDR2 is YNNKEL in the germline V gene (reference sequence). V shed 0 bases, J shed 6 bases, and the junction held 8 bases outside the gene matches. The data were produced by immunoSEQ multiplex PCR, yet TCRdb's version contains in-frame clones alone and is incomplete. The sample gives hundreds of thousands of clones, 87% of which show up once; roughly 2.1% is in the top ten. V is TRBV3-1 (or the pseudogene TRBV3-2) and J is TRBJ2-3; 8 positions match TRBD2. The sequencing input was peripheral blood. The receptor's source is a woman aged 55-70 years with COVID-19, enrolled during active disease. In DNA, the CDR3 is TGTGCCAGCAGCCAAGATTTCTCGCGGGGGGCTGATACGCAGTATTTT. Translated: CASSQDFSRGADTQYF.